This T cell receptor (beta chain) was recovered during a study of identical twins. In TCRdb, the 5' RACE reads were re-called with MiXCR into one record per CDR3 protein. The table includes 450,000 or so distinct CDR3 sequences, roughly 26% detected once. This clonotype was observed many times. There were only healthy Caucasians among the donors. This CDR3 is built from 14 residues. Trimming shortened V by 4 bases and J by 1 base, and 7 bases separated the two germline ends. The same specimen was also included in a second study, on T cells expressing NK-cell markers. That report notes: Sorted CD3+CD56-NKG2C+, CD3+CD56+NKG2C- and CD3+CD56+NKG2C+ T cells were the source of the TCR beta repertoires.

The TCR originated in a woman aged 18-29 years in good health. This chain links TRBV12-3 or TRBV12-4 with TRBJ2-2; no reliable D call. Sample: CD4+ T cells sorted from blood. This CDR3 reads CASSYSQNTGELFF. As DNA, the CDR3 is TGTGCCAGCAGTTATTCCCAGAACACCGGGGAGCTGTTTTTT.